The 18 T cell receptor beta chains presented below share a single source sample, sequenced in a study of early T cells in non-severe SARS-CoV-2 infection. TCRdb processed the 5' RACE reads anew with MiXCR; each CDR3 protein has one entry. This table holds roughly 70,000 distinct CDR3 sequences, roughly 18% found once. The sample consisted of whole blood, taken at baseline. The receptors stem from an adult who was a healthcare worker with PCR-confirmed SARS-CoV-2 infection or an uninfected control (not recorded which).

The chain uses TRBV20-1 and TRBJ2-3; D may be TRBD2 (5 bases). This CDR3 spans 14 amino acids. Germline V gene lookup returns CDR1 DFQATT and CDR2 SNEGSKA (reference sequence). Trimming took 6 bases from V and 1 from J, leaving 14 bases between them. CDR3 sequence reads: CSASPSYGTDTQYF. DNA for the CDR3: TGCAGTGCCTCCCCTAGCTATGGCACAGATACGCAGTATTTT.

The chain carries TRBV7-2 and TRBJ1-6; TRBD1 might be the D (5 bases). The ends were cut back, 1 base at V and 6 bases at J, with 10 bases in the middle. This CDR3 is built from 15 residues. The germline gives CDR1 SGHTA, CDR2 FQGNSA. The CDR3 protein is CASSLVGPSNSPLHF. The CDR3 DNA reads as TGTGCCAGCAGCTTAGTGGGACCCTCTAATTCACCCCTCCACTTT.

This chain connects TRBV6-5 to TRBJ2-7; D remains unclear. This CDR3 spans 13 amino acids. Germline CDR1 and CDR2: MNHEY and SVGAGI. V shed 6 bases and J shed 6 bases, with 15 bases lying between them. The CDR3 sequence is CASRSSTVAEQYF. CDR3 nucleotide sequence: TGTGCCAGCAGATCCTCCACCGTGGCCGAGCAGTACTTC.

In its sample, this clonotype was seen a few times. CDR3 nucleotides: TGTGCCAGCGGCGGCGAGGGAAGCAATCAGCCCCAGCATTTT. This gives the protein CASGGEGSNQPQHF. The V call is TRBV2, the J call TRBJ1-5; D is unresolved. The CDR3 loop spans 14 amino acids. Trimming took off 8 bases at V and 1 base at J, with 12 bases between the two ends. Germline V gene sequence: CDR1 SNHLY, CDR2 FYNNEI.

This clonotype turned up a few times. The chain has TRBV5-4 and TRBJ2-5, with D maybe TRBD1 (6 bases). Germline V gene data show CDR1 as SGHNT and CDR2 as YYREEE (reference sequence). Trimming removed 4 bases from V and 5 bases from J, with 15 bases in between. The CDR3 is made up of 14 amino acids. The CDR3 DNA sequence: TGTGCCAGCAGCCACGCCGGGCAGGGGGAGACCCAGTACTTC. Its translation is CASSHAGQGETQYF.

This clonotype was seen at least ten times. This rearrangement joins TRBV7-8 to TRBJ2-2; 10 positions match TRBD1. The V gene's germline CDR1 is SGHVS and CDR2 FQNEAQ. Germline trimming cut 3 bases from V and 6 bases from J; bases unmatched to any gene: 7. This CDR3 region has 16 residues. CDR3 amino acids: CASSFGQGVRAGELFF. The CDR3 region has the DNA TGTGCCAGCAGCTTCGGACAGGGGGTACGGGCCGGGGAGCTGTTTTTT.

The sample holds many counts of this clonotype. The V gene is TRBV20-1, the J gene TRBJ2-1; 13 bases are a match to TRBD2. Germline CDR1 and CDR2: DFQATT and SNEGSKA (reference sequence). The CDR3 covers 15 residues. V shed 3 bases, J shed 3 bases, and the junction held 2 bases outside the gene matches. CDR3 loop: CSASTSGGVYNEQFF. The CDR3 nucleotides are TGCAGTGCTAGCACTAGCGGGGGGGTCTACAATGAGCAGTTCTTC.

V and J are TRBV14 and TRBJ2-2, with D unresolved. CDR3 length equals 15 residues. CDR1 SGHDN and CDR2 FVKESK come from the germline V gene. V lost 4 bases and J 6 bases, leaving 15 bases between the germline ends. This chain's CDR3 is CASSPSRISAGELFF. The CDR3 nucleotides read TGTGCCAGCAGCCCCAGCCGGATCAGCGCCGGGGAGCTGTTTTTT. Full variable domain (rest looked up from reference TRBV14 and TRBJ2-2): EAGVTQFPSHSVIEKGQTVTLRCDPISGHDNLYWYRRVMGKEIKFLLHFVKESKQDESGMPNNRFLAERTGGTYSTLKVQPAELEDSGVYFCASSPSRISAGELFFGEGSRLTVL.

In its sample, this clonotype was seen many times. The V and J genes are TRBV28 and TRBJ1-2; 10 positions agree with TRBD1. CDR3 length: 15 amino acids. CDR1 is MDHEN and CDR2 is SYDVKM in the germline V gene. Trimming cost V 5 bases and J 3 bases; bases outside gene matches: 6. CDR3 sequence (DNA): TGTGCCAGCAGTCGAACCGGGACAGGGGACTATGGCTACACCTTC. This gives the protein CASSRTGTGDYGYTF.

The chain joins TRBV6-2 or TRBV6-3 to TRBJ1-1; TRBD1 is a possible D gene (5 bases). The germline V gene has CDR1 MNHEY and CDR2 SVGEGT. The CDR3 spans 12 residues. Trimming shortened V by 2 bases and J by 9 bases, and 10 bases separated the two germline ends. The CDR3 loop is CASSYQGEKAFF. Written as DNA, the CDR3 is TGTGCCAGCAGTTACCAGGGCGAAAAAGCTTTCTTT.

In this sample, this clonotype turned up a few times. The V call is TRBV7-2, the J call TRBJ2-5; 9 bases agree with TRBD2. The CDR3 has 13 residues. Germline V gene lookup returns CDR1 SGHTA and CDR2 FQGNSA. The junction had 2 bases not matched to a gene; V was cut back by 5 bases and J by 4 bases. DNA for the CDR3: TGTGCCAGCAGCCGGGGACTAGCAGAGACCCAGTACTTC. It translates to CASSRGLAETQYF. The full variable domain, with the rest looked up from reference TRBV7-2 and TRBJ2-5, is GAGVSQSPSNKVTEKGKDVELRCDPISGHTALYWYRQSLGQGLEFLIYFQGNSAPDKSGLPSDRFSAERTGGSVSTLTIQRTQQEDSAVYLCASSRGLAETQYFGPGTRLLVL.

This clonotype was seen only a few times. CDR3 loop: CASSFREGHEQYF. The CDR3 bases are TGTGCCAGCAGTTTTCGGGAAGGGCACGAGCAGTACTTC. The rearrangement joins TRBV27 to TRBJ2-7, with D possibly being TRBD2 (5 bases). The CDR3 covers 13 residues. V lost 3 bases to trimming and J lost 5 bases, with 11 bases between them. Germline V gene data show CDR1 as MNHEY and CDR2 as SMNVEV (reference sequence).

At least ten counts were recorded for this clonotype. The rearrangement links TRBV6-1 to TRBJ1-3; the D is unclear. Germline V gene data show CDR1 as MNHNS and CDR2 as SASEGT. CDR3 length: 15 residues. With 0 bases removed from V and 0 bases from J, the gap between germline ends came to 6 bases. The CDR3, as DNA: TGTGCCAGCAGTGAAGCGCCAAGCTCTGGAAACACCATATATTTT. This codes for CASSEAPSSGNTIYF.

This CDR3 reads CASSPAGGLNTEAFF. CDR3 DNA sequence: TGTGCCAGCAGCCCCGCTGGGGGCCTGAACACTGAAGCTTTCTTT. The gene calls are TRBV11-2 and TRBJ1-1; TRBD1 is a possible D gene (6 bases). This CDR3 region has 15 residues. Trimming pared 5 bases from V and 0 bases from J, leaving 13 bases between. Germline CDR1 SGHAT, CDR2 FQNNGV.

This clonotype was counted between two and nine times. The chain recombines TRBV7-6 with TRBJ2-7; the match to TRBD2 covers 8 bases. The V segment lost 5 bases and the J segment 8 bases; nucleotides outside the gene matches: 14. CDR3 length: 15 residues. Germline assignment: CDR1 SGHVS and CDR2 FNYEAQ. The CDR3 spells CASSPGGDDFPQQYF. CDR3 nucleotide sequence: TGTGCCAGCAGCCCCGGGGGGGACGACTTCCCCCAGCAGTACTTC. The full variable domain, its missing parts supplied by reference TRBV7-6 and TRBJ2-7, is GAGVSQSPRYKVTKRGQDVALRCDPISGHVSLYWYRQALGQGPEFLTYFNYEAQQDKSGLPNDRFSAERPEGSISTLTIQRTEQRDSAMYRCASSPGGDDFPQQYFGPGTRLTVT.

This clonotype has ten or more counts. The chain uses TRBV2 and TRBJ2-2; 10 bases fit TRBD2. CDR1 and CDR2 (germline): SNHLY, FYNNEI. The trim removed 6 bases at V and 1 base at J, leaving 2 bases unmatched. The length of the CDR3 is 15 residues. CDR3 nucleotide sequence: TGTGCCAGCAGGCGGACTAGCGGGAACACCGGGGAGCTGTTTTTT. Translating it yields CASRRTSGNTGELFF.

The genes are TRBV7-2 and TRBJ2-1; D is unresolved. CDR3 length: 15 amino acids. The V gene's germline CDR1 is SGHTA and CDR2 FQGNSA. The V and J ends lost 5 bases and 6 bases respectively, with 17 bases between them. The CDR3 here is CASSPGSPRGNEQFF. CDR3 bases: TGTGCCAGCAGCCCAGGTTCCCCAAGAGGCAATGAGCAGTTCTTC.

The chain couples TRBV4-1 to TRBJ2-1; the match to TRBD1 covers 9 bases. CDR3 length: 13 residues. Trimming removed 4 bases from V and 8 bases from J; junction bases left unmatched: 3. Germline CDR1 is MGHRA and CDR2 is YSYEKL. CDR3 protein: CASSLQGADEQFF. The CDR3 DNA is TGCGCCAGCAGCCTACAGGGGGCAGATGAGCAGTTCTTC.